This T cell receptor beta chain was observed in a study of graft-versus-host responses after intestinal transplantation. Study summary: Recipients were given multivisceral, liver-intestinal, or isolated intestinal transplants.

The method was immunoSEQ multiplex PCR; TCRdb's version includes in-frame clones alone and lacks a portion of them. This table holds some 77,000 clones, about 92% found once. Germline CDR1 MNHEY, CDR2 SMNVEV (reference sequence). V was clipped by 2 bases and J by 1 base, with 19 bases between them. The CDR3 is made up of 18 amino acids. This TCR was recovered from a human patient who received an intestinal transplant, so some T cells may come from the graft donor. The V call is TRBV27, the J call TRBJ2-3; perhaps TRBD2 as D (6 bases). The specimen was PBMCs, collected 98 days after intestinal transplantation. Here the CDR3 DNA reads TGTGCCAGCAGTTTAAGGGGCCTTAGGAGGGCCCGCACAGATACGCAGTATTTT. This sequence encodes CASSLRGLRRARTDTQYF.